What follows are 6 T cell receptor beta chains derived from one specimen sequenced in a study of OX40 agonist ivuxolimab in advanced cancers. The table came from immunoSEQ multiplex PCR; TCRdb's copy has only in-frame clones and leaves some out. The sample has roughly 40,000 clones, approximately 85% seen once. The material sequenced was CD4+ or CD8+ T cells sorted from blood, taken in a trial of the OX40 agonist ivuxolimab. These receptor sequences come from an adult with an advanced solid tumor such as melanoma, head and neck, liver or kidney cancer.

This rearrangement joins TRBV27 to TRBJ2-2; D remains unclear. The CDR3 has 14 residues. Deletions cut 2 bases from V and 2 bases from J, with 6 bases between. CDR1 is MNHEY and CDR2 is SMNVEV in the germline V gene (reference sequence). Here the CDR3 DNA reads TGTGCCAGCAGTTTAAGTCTCAACACCGGGGAGCTGTTTTTT. Protein product: CASSLSLNTGELFF.

The chain couples TRBV10-1 to TRBJ1-2; TRBD1 aligns across 8 bases. V was clipped by 8 bases and J by 9 bases; unmatched bases: 5. The CDR3 is made up of 11 amino acids. Germline V gene data show CDR1 as WNHNN and CDR2 as SYGVQD (reference sequence). The CDR3 DNA sequence: TGCGCCAGCCGGGACAGGAGGAGCTACACCTTC. Translation: CASRDRRSYTF.

This clone was recorded once. The CDR3: CASSSRFGGRSSYEQYF. The CDR3 bases are TGTGCCAGCAGCTCCAGATTTGGAGGGAGGAGCTCCTACGAGCAGTACTTC. The V and J genes are TRBV11-3 and TRBJ2-5; possibly TRBD2 for D (6 bases). The J call is uncertain, as TRBJ2-7 better fits the DNA end. CDR3 length: 17 residues. Germline assignment: CDR1 SGHNT and CDR2 YENEEA.

The chain couples TRBV19 to TRBJ2-7; maybe TRBD2 (6 bases). The CDR3 sequence is 14 residues long. The germline CDR1 and CDR2 sequences are LNHDA and SQIVND (reference sequence). Trimming took 4 bases from V and 3 from J, leaving 13 bases between them. The DNA for the CDR3 is TGTGCCAGTAGTACGCGGGGAGACGGCTACGAGCAGTACTTC. This encodes CASSTRGDGYEQYF. Filled out from reference TRBV19 and TRBJ2-7, the complete variable domain reads DGGITQSPKYLFRKEGQNVTLSCEQNLNHDAMYWYRQDPGQGLRLIYYSQIVNDFQKGDIAEGYSVSREKKESFPLTVTSAQKNPTAFYLCASSTRGDGYEQYFGPGTRLTVT.

The chain combines TRBV9 with TRBJ1-1; 8 bases line up with TRBD1. V dropped 4 bases and J dropped 3; count of bases not matched to a gene: 17. The CDR3 runs 18 residues. CDR1 SGDLS and CDR2 YYNGEE come from the germline V gene. Here the CDR3 DNA reads TGTGCCAGCAGCACCTCATTACGGACAGGGAAGGGGCACACTGAAGCTTTCTTT. Residues: CASSTSLRTGKGHTEAFF.

V and J are TRBV9 and TRBJ2-1, with 10 bases fitting TRBD2. The CDR3 is made up of 15 amino acids. CDR1 and CDR2 (germline): SGDLS, YYNGEE. V gave up 1 base and J gave up 7 bases; unmatched junction bases: 5. CDR3 amino acids: CASSVTSGVGNEQFF. The CDR3 DNA reads as TGTGCCAGCAGCGTAACTAGCGGGGTTGGGAATGAGCAGTTCTTC.